The 9 T cell receptor beta chains given below trace back to one sample, sequenced in a study of cytomegalovirus exposure and HLA in healthy donors. 13 Jbeta primers and 60 Vbeta primers were used for the PCR. Measured with immunoSEQ multiplex PCR; TCRdb has only the in-frame clones, and not every one. The data show 100,000 or so clones, about 77% seen once. Sequences were obtained from PBMCs. Every receptor here comes from a woman in her 50s in good health and CMV-seropositive.

The rearrangement uses TRBV2 and TRBJ1-6; 7 bases are a match to TRBD1. J gave up 11 bases and V 4 bases, and 5 bases lay outside the gene matches. The germline gives CDR1 SNHLY, CDR2 FYNNEI. The CDR3 sequence is 13 residues long. Here the CDR3 reads CASSAGGRTPLHF. The DNA for the CDR3 is TGTGCCAGCAGTGCAGGGGGAAGAACACCCCTCCACTTT. The variable domain in full, completed from reference TRBV2 and TRBJ1-6, reads EPEVTQTPSHQVTQMGQEVILRCVPISNHLYFYWYRQILGQKVEFLVSFYNNEISEKSEIFDDQFSVERPDGSNFTLKIRSTKLEDSAMYFCASSAGGRTPLHFGNGTRLTVT.

This chain uses TRBV9 with TRBJ2-2; 9 nucleotides align to TRBD2. With V trimmed by 4 bases and J by 6 bases, 10 bases remained unmatched. CDR1 and CDR2 from the germline V gene are SGDLS and YYNGEE. The CDR3 is 16 residues long. CDR3 loop: CASSPRGSGSAGELFF. The CDR3 DNA reads as TGTGCCAGCAGCCCCCGAGGTAGCGGGAGCGCCGGGGAGCTGTTTTTT.

There are a few counts of this clone. This chain joins TRBV5-1 and TRBJ2-7; 7 bases fit TRBD2. Per germline, CDR1 SGHRS and CDR2 YFSETQ. V lost 5 bases to trimming and J lost 6 bases; unmatched junction nucleotides: 14. The CDR3 has 15 residues. CDR3 protein: CASSSSGTQSGEQYF. For the CDR3, the DNA is TGCGCCAGCAGTTCGAGCGGGACCCAGTCAGGCGAGCAGTACTTC.

This clone turned up a few times. This chain links TRBV19 with TRBJ1-5; D uncertain. CDR3 length: 15 amino acids. The ends were cut back, 0 bases at V and 0 bases at J, with 6 bases in the middle. Germline CDR1 and CDR2: LNHDA and SQIVND (reference sequence). The CDR3 nucleotides are TGTGCCAGTAGTATAGATCGCTATAGCAATCAGCCCCAGCATTTT. It encodes CASSIDRYSNQPQHF.

The rearrangement uses TRBV6-1 and TRBJ1-4; 7 bases agree with TRBD1. The germline V gene encodes CDR1 MNHNS and CDR2 SASEGT. V gave up 8 bases and J gave up 3 bases; unmatched junction bases: 3. The CDR3 runs to 13 residues. In nucleotides, the CDR3 is TGTGCCAGCCGACAGGGCTCTAATGAAAAACTGTTTTTT. It translates to CASRQGSNEKLFF.

The V gene is TRBV19, the J gene TRBJ2-5; 9 positions agree with TRBD2. V trimming: 7 bases; J trimming: 6 bases; junction bases outside the gene matches: 6. There are 13 residues in the CDR3. CDR1 is LNHDA and CDR2 is SQIVND in the germline V gene (reference sequence). CDR3 sequence: CASTVSGGKTQYF. The CDR3 nucleotides are TGTGCCAGTACCGTAAGCGGGGGGAAGACCCAGTACTTC.

The V call is TRBV2, the J call TRBJ2-5; possible D gene TRBD1, 7 bases. The CDR3 has 14 residues. V lost 7 bases to trimming and J lost 4 bases, with 16 bases between them. The germline gives CDR1 SNHLY, CDR2 FYNNEI. The CDR3 reads CASTEGGGGETQYF. In nucleotides, the CDR3 is TGTGCCAGCACCGAAGGAGGGGGCGGAGAGACCCAGTACTTC.

This chain connects TRBV29-1 to TRBJ2-5, with 13 bases lining up with TRBD2. The length of the CDR3 is 18 residues. Germline V lookup: CDR1 SQVTM, CDR2 ANQGSEA. V lost 6 bases and J lost 5; bases outside the gene matches: 18. CDR3 residues: CSVEPGLAGEMLDETQYF. The CDR3 DNA reads as TGCAGCGTCGAACCCGGACTAGCGGGAGAGATGCTGGATGAGACCCAGTACTTC.

The chain's CDR3 is CASSLAGRGRTNEKLFF. Here the CDR3 DNA reads TGTGCCAGCAGCTTAGCGGGGAGGGGACGCACTAATGAAAAACTGTTTTTT. V and J are TRBV7-9 and TRBJ1-4; D may be TRBD1 (5 bases). Germline CDR1 is SEHNR and CDR2 is FQNEAQ (reference sequence). V was trimmed by 0 bases and J by 2 bases, leaving 13 bases between them. The CDR3 sequence is 17 residues long. Full variable domain (rest looked up from reference TRBV7-9 and TRBJ1-4): DTGVSQNPRHKITKRGQNVTFRCDPISEHNRLYWYRQTLGQGPEFLTYFQNEAQLEKSRLLSDRFSAERPKGSFSTLEIQRTEQGDSAMYLCASSLAGRGRTNEKLFFGSGTQLSVL.